The clone carrying this T cell receptor beta chain was recorded many times. No antigen is known for it. The source of the sample is a study of T cells after yellow fever vaccination. Findings of the study overall: Some clonotypes, a small share, were shared between CD4 and CD8 compartments.

This CDR3 region has 14 residues. The V gene's germline CDR1 is SGHRS and CDR2 YFSETQ. Trimming cost V 2 bases and J 4 bases; bases outside gene matches: 4. TCRdb ran MiXCR on the 5' RACE reads and lists one entry per CDR3 protein. The repertoire holds around 250,000 distinct CDR3 sequences, with 6% to 7.5% as singletons. This chain joins TRBV5-1 and TRBJ2-7; 9 bases match TRBD2. The sequence derives from a man aged 25-40 years who received the YFV17D yellow fever vaccine. The sequenced sample was CD4+ T cells sorted from PBMCs, obtained 15 days after the yellow fever booster vaccination. CDR3 loop: CASSLGREGYEQYF. The CDR3 DNA reads TGCGCCAGCAGCTTAGGGCGGGAGGGATACGAGCAGTACTTC.